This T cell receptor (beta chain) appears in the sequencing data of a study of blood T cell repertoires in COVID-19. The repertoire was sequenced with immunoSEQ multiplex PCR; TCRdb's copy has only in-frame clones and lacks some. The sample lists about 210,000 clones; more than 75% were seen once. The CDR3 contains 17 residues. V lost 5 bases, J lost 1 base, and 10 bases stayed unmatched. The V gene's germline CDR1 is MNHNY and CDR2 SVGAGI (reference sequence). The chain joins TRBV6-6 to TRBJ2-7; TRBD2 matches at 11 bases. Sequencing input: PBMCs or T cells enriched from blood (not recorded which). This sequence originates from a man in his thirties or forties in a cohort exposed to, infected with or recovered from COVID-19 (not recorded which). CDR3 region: CASSPRTSGRTSYEQYF. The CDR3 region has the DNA TGTGCCAGCAGTCCACGGACTAGCGGGCGGACATCCTACGAGCAGTACTTC.